The source of this T cell receptor (beta chain) is a study of cytomegalovirus exposure and HLA in healthy donors. In the study overall: An early release of data contained approximately 80 million unique TCRs, which came from HLA-typed donors. Study-level points and caveats: Information on immune exposure was restricted to one variable (CMV serostatus). High specificity and sensitivity for cytomegalovirus status were reported for the classifier.

Points on this clone: Its antigen is unknown.

60 Vbeta and 13 Jbeta primers were used in PCR. The data were produced by immunoSEQ multiplex PCR, yet TCRdb's version contains in-frame clones alone and is incomplete. The sample holds about 200,000 clones, 70% seen once. Germline V gene data show CDR1 as MDHEN and CDR2 as SYDVKM. The CDR3 loop spans 14 amino acids. J was trimmed by 2 bases and V by 7 bases; bases with no gene match: 6. The sequence derives from a man aged 35-49 years in good health and CMV-seropositive. Sequencing was done on a sample of PBMCs. The V call is TRBV28, the J call TRBJ1-2; 8 nucleotides match TRBD1. The CDR3 bases are TGTGCCAGCACCCCGCAGGGGGCAAACTATGGCTACACCTTC. This gives the protein CASTPQGANYGYTF.